The 28 T cell receptor beta chains listed next were all sequenced from one sample in a study of monozygotic twins with inflammatory bowel disease. One entry per CDR3 protein, without DNA, is what TCRdb gives after re-calling the 5' RACE reads. The sample is made up of approximately 140,000 distinct CDR3 sequences, and the top ten hold roughly 2.5% of it. Sample: blood. All receptors come from a human donor with ulcerative colitis or Crohn's disease, or a healthy co-twin of an affected twin (not recorded which).

V gene TRBV5-6 combines with J gene TRBJ2-1. This CDR3 is 16 amino acids long. The germline V gene encodes CDR1 SGHDT and CDR2 YYEEEE. CDR3 sequence reads: CASSLVGGSDYNEQFF.

This chain connects TRBV5-1 to TRBJ2-2; as DNA is missing, the TRBD1 call by TCRdb cannot be tested. Germline V gene sequence: CDR1 SGHRS, CDR2 YFSETQ. This CDR3 region has 16 residues. This CDR3 is CASSSLTGYNTGELFF.

J is TRBJ2-7 and V is TRBV4-1; the TCRdb call, TRBD1, lacks DNA for checking. CDR1 is MGHRA, CDR2 YSYEKL, per germline. This CDR3 has 14 amino acids. The CDR3 sequence is CASKETVFFYEQYF.

The CDR3 here is CSVGLNTGELFF. This sequence joins TRBV29-1 and TRBJ2-2; the D call of TRBD2 rests on TCRdb alone, since no DNA is present to check it. The germline V gene has CDR1 SQVTM and CDR2 ANQGSEA. The CDR3 is 12 amino acids.

The chain couples TRBV20-1 to TRBJ2-3. Germline values: CDR1 DFQATT, CDR2 SNEGSKA (reference sequence). The CDR3 is 15 amino acids. CDR3: CSARDRSSWADTQYF.

V is TRBV30 and J is TRBJ2-7; with no DNA, the TCRdb D assignment of TRBD1 cannot be verified. The CDR3 spans 14 residues. Germline-derived CDR1 and CDR2 are GTSNPN and SVGIG (reference sequence). The CDR3 reads CACLQGTGLDEQYF.

The chain uses TRBV20-1 and TRBJ2-7. CDR1 and CDR2 (germline): DFQATT, SNEGSKA (reference sequence). The CDR3 contains 12 residues. CDR3 amino acids: CSAEATLYEQYF.

The chain recombines TRBV7-9 with TRBJ1-1; TCRdb's D gene call, TRBD1, goes unchecked for lack of DNA. The CDR3 contains 11 residues. Germline CDR1 is SEHNR and CDR2 is FQNEAQ (reference sequence). The CDR3 region is CASSFFGGAFF.

The chain has TRBV7-3 and TRBJ1-1. CDR1 and CDR2 from the germline V gene are SGHTA and FQGTGA. The CDR3 length is 12 residues. CDR3 sequence reads: CASSLTTGEAFF. The variable domain in full, with the rest retrieved from reference TRBV7-3 and TRBJ1-1, is GAGVSQTPSNKVTEKGKYVELRCDPISGHTALYWYRQSLGQGPEFLIYFQGTGAADDSGLPNDRFFAVRPEGSVSTLKIQRTERGDSAVYLCASSLTTGEAFFGQGTRLTVV.

The rearrangement links TRBV7-2 to TRBJ2-7. Germline CDR1 reads SGHTA; CDR2 reads FQGNSA. The length of the CDR3 is 13 residues. CDR3 residues: CASSSYTDYEQYF.

The V gene is TRBV20-1, the J gene TRBJ2-5; TCRdb names TRBD2, which stays unverified in the absence of DNA. The V gene's germline CDR1 is DFQATT and CDR2 SNEGSKA (reference sequence). This CDR3 is 15 amino acids long. This CDR3 is CSARPSGGLQETQYF.

The chain employs TRBV18 and TRBJ2-7. Germline V lookup: CDR1 KGHSH, CDR2 LQKENI. The CDR3 totals 13 residues. This chain's CDR3 is CASSPPSLWEQYF.

This sequence joins TRBV7-8 and TRBJ2-1; as DNA is missing, the TRBD1 call by TCRdb cannot be tested. The CDR3 is 15 residues long. CDR1 is SGHVS and CDR2 is FQNEAQ in the germline V gene. CDR3 sequence reads: CASSFGTKTYNEQFF.

The CDR3 here is CASSQDGTGGLKNIQYF. J is TRBJ2-4 and V is TRBV4-3; TCRdb reports TRBD1, a call that lacks DNA to check it against. The CDR3 covers 17 residues. The germline CDR1 and CDR2 sequences are LGHNA and YSLEER.

The rearrangement uses TRBV4-3 and TRBJ2-3; TCRdb gives TRBD1 as the D gene, but with no DNA this cannot be confirmed. The germline CDR1 and CDR2 sequences are LGHNA and YSLEER. The CDR3 covers 17 residues. Here the CDR3 reads CASSQARGTGSADTQYF.

The J gene is TRBJ2-1, the V gene TRBV5-6. Looked up from germline, CDR1 is SGHDT and CDR2 is YYEEEE. The CDR3 length is 16 residues. The CDR3 here is CASSLGITISYNEQFF.

The chain carries TRBV7-9 and TRBJ2-1. CDR1 and CDR2 from the germline V gene are SEHNR and FQNEAQ (reference sequence). The CDR3 runs 12 residues. CDR3 loop: CASSLGSSEQFF.

V is TRBV20-1 and J is TRBJ2-7; without DNA, the TCRdb call of TRBD2 cannot be checked. CDR1 and CDR2 (germline): DFQATT, SNEGSKA (reference sequence). The CDR3 extends over 14 amino acids. This CDR3 is CSARIRAGAHEQYF.

The rearrangement links TRBV5-1 to TRBJ1-1. Germline CDR1 and CDR2: SGHRS and YFSETQ. The length of the CDR3 is 13 residues. The CDR3 is CASRIEQDTEAFF. The full variable domain, rest sourced from reference TRBV5-1 and TRBJ1-1, is KAGVTQTPRYLIKTRGQQVTLSCSPISGHRSVSWYQQTPGQGLQFLFEYFSETQRNKGNFPGRFSGRQFSNSRSEMNVSTLELGDSALYLCASRIEQDTEAFFGQGTRLTVV.

The V and J genes are TRBV5-5 and TRBJ2-1; the TRBD1 assignment by TCRdb is unverifiable without DNA. Germline V lookup: CDR1 SGHKS, CDR2 YYEKEE (reference sequence). The CDR3 extends over 12 amino acids. The CDR3 here is CASSGQGNEQFF.

The CDR3 reads CASSASGGDQQYF. The chain links TRBV7-3 to TRBJ2-7; the D gene TCRdb calls, TRBD2, cannot be checked with no DNA. In germline, CDR1 is SGHTA, CDR2 FQGTGA. The CDR3 has 13 amino acids.

The genes are TRBV18 and TRBJ2-7. The CDR3 consists of 18 residues. CDR1 is KGHSH and CDR2 is LQKENI in the germline V gene. Here the CDR3 reads CASSLFQADAKEIYEQHF.

V gene TRBV7-9 combines with J gene TRBJ2-7; TCRdb outputs TRBD2, but without DNA this stays unchecked. The length of the CDR3 is 12 residues. Germline CDR1 SEHNR, CDR2 FQNEAQ (reference sequence). The CDR3 sequence: CASSLRDNEQYF.

The rearrangement joins TRBV27 to TRBJ1-2. From germline, CDR1 is MNHEY and CDR2 SMNVEV (reference sequence). The CDR3 spans 13 residues. The CDR3 here is CASSLSGFEGYTF.

The chain employs TRBV6-5 and TRBJ1-2; TCRdb lists TRBD1, though no DNA is available to test this call. Germline CDR1 MNHEY, CDR2 SVGAGI. The CDR3 sequence is 15 residues long. CDR3 residues: CASSYLGAAAYGYTF.

V is TRBV9 and J is TRBJ2-1; TCRdb picks TRBD1, but there is no DNA to check that call. Germline V CDR1 and CDR2: SGDLS, YYNGEE. The CDR3 has 15 amino acids. The chain's CDR3 is CASSVGGGHYNEQFF.

The chain couples TRBV2 to TRBJ2-1; there is no DNA to check the TCRdb D call of TRBD2. CDR3 size: 14 residues. Germline-derived CDR1 and CDR2 are SNHLY and FYNNEI. This CDR3 is CASSESLAGNEQFF.

This chain links TRBV5-4 with TRBJ2-1. Germline V gene lookup returns CDR1 SGHNT and CDR2 YYREEE (reference sequence). The CDR3 consists of 15 residues. The CDR3 sequence is CASSLYTSSYNEQFF.